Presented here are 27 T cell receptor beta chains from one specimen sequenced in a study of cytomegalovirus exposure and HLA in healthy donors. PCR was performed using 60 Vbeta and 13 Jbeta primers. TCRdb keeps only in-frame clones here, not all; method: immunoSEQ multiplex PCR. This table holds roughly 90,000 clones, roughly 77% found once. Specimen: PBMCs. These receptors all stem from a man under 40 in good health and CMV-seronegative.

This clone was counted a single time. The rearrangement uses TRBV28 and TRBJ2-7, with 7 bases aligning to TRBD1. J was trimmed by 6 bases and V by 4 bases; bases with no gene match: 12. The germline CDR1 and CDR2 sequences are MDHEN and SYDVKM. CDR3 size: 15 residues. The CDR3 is CASSSLTGIYLEQYF. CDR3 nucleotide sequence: TGTGCCAGCAGTTCCTTGACAGGGATTTATCTCGAGCAGTACTTC.

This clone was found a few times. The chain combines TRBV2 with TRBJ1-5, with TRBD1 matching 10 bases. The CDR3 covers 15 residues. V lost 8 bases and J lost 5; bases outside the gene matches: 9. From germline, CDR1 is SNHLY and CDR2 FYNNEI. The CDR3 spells CASGRQGAPHQPQHF. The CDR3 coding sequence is TGTGCCAGCGGCCGACAGGGGGCGCCCCATCAGCCCCAGCATTTT.

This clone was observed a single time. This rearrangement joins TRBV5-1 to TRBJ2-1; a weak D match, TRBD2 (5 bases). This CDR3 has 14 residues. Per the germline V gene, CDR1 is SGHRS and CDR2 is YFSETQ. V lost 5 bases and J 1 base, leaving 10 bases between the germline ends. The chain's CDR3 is CASRVEESYNEQFF. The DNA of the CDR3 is TGCGCCAGCAGAGTGGAGGAGTCCTACAATGAGCAGTTCTTC.

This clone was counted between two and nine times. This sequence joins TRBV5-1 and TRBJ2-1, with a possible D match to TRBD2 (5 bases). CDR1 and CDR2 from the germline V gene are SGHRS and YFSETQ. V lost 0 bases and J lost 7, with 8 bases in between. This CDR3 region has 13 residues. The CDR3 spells CASSLAGGNEQFF. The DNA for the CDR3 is TGCGCCAGCAGCTTGGCAGGCGGGAATGAGCAGTTCTTC.

The CDR3 protein is CSVLSGTGIIPTYEQYF. In DNA form, the CDR3 reads TGCAGCGTGCTATCCGGGACAGGGATAATCCCGACCTACGAGCAGTACTTC. The V gene is TRBV29-1, the J gene TRBJ2-5, with 9 nucleotides matching TRBD1. The tail of the sequence fits TRBJ2-7 better, so the J call may be wrong. Germline CDR1 SQVTM, CDR2 ANQGSEA. This CDR3 spans 17 amino acids.

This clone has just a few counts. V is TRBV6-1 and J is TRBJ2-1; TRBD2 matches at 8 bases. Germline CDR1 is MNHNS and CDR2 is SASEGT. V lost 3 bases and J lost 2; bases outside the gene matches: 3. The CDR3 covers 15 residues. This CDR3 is CASSDGGGTYNEQFF. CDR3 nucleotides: TGTGCCAGCAGTGATGGCGGGGGGACCTACAATGAGCAGTTCTTC.

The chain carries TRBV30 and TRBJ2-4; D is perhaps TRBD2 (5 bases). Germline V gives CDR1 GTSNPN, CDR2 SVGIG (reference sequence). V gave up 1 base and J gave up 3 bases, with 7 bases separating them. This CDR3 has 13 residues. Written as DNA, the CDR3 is TGTGCCTGGAGTGGAGAGGGCAAAAACATTCAGTACTTC. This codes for CAWSGEGKNIQYF.

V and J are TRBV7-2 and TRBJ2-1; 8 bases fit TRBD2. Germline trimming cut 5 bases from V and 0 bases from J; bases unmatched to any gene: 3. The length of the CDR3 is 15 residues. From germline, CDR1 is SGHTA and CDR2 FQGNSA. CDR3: CASSPGRASYNEQFF. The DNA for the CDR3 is TGTGCCAGCAGCCCCGGGAGGGCCTCCTACAATGAGCAGTTCTTC.

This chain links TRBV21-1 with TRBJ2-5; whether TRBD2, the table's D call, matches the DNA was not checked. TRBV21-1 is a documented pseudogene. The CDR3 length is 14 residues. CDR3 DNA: TGTGCCAGCAGCAAAATTGAGGACCAAGAGACCCAGTACTTC. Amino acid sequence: CASSKIEDQETQYF.

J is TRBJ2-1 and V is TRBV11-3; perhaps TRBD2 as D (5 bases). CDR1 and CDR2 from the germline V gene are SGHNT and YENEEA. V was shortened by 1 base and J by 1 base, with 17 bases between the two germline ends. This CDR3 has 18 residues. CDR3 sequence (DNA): TGTGCCAGCAGCTTAGGATTAGGTGCGGGTGGGTCCTACAATGAGCAGTTCTTC. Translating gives CASSLGLGAGGSYNEQFF.

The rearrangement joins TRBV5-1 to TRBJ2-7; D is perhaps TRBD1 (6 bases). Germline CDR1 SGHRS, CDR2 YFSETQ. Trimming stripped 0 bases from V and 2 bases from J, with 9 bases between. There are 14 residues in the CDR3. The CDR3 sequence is CASSLVGGTYEQYF. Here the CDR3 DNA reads TGCGCCAGCAGCTTGGTAGGGGGTACCTACGAGCAGTACTTC.

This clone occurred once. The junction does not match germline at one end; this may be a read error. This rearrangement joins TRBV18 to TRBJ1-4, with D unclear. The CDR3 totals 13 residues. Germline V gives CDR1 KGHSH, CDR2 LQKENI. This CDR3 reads CASSPPSKEKLFF. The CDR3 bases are TGTGCCAGCTCACCTCCTTCTAAAGAAAAACTGTTTTTT.

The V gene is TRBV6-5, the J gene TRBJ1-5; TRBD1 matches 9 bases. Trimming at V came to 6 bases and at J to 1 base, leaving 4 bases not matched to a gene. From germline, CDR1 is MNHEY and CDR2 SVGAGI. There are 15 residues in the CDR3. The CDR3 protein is CASRRTGDSNQPQHF. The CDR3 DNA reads TGTGCCAGCAGGAGGACAGGGGACAGCAATCAGCCCCAGCATTTT.

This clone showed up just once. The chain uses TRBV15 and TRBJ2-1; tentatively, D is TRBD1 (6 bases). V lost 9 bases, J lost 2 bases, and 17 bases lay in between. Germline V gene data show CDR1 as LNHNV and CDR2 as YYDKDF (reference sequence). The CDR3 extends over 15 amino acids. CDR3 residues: CATNLRGRTYNEQFF. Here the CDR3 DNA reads TGTGCCACAAACCTCAGGGGACGGACCTACAATGAGCAGTTCTTC. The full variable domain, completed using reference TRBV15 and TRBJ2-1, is DAMVIQNPRYQVTQFGKPVTLSCSQTLNHNVMYWYQQKSSQAPKLLFHYYDKDFNNEADTPDNFQSRRPNTSFCFLDIRSPGLGDTAMYLCATNLRGRTYNEQFFGPGTRLTVL.

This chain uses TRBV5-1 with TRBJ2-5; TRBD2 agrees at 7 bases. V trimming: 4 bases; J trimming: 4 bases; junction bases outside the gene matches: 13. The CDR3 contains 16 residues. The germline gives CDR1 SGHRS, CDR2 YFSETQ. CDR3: CASSPSTRGSAETQYF. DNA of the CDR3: TGCGCCAGCAGCCCCTCTACGCGGGGGAGCGCAGAGACCCAGTACTTC. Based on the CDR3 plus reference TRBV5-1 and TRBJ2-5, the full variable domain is KAGVTQTPRYLIKTRGQQVTLSCSPISGHRSVSWYQQTPGQGLQFLFEYFSETQRNKGNFPGRFSGRQFSNSRSEMNVSTLELGDSALYLCASSPSTRGSAETQYFGPGTRLLVL.

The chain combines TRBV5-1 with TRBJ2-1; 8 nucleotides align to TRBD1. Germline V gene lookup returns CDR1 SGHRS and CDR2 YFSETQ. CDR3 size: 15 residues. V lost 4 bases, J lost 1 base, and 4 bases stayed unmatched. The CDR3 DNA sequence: TGCGCCAGCAGCCAAAACAGGGGGTCCTACAATGAGCAGTTCTTC. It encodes CASSQNRGSYNEQFF.

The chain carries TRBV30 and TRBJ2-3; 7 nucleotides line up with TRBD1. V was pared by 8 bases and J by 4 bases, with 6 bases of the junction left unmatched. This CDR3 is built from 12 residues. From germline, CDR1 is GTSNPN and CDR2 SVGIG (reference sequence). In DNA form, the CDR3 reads TGTGCCCGGAACAGGGGCGCAGATACGCAGTATTTT. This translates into CARNRGADTQYF. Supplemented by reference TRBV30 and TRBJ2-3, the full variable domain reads SQTIHQWPATLVQPVGSPLSLECTVEGTSNPNLYWYRQAAGRGLQLLFYSVGIGQISSEVPQNLSASRPQDRQFILSSKKLLLSDSGFYLCARNRGADTQYFGPGTRLTVL.

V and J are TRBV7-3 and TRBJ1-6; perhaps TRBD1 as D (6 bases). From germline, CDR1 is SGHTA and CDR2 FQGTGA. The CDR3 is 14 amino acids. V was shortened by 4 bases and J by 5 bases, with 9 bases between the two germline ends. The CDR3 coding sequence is TGTGCCAGCAGCTCCTCAGGGGATAATTCACCCCTCCACTTT. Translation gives CASSSSGDNSPLHF.

The CDR3 sequence: CASSEWSNQPQHF. The DNA of the CDR3 is TGTGCCAGCAGTGAATGGAGTAATCAGCCCCAGCATTTT. The J gene is TRBJ1-5, the V gene TRBV6-1, with no clear D. Trimming removed 2 bases at V and 4 bases at J, with 6 bases between. The CDR3 is 13 amino acids. Germline loops: CDR1 MNHNS, CDR2 SASEGT.

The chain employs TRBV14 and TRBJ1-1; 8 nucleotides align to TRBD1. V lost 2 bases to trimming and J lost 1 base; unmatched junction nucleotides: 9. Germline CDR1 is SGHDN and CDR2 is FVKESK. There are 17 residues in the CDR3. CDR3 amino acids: CASSQKQGVGENTEAFF. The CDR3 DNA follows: TGTGCCAGCAGCCAAAAACAGGGGGTGGGAGAGAACACTGAAGCTTTCTTT.

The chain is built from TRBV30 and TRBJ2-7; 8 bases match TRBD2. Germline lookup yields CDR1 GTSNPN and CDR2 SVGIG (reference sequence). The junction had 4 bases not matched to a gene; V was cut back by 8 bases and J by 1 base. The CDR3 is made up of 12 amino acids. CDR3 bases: TGTGCCGGGGAGCGGGGGTCCTACGAGCAGTACTTC. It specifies CAGERGSYEQYF. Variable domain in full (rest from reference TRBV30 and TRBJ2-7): SQTIHQWPATLVQPVGSPLSLECTVEGTSNPNLYWYRQAAGRGLQLLFYSVGIGQISSEVPQNLSASRPQDRQFILSSKKLLLSDSGFYLCAGERGSYEQYFGPGTRLTVT.

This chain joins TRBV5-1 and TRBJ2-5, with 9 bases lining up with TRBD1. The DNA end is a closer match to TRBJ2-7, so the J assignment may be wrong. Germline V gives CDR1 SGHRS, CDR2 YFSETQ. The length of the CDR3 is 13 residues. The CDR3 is CASSLGTGSEQYF. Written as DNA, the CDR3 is TGCGCCAGCAGCTTAGGGACAGGGTCCGAGCAGTACTTC.

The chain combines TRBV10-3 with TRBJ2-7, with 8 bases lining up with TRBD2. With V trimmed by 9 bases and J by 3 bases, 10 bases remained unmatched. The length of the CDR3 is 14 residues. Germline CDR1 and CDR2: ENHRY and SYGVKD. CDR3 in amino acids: CAMSGGGGSYEQYF. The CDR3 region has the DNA TGTGCCATGAGCGGGGGCGGGGGAAGCTACGAGCAGTACTTC.

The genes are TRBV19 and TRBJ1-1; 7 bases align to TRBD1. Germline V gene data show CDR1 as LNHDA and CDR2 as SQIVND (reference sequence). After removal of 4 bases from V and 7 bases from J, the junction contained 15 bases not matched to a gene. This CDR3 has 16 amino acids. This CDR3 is CASSTAGTTGISEAFF. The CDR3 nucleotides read TGTGCCAGTAGTACGGCAGGGACGACAGGGATCAGTGAAGCTTTCTTT. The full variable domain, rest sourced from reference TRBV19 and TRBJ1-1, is DGGITQSPKYLFRKEGQNVTLSCEQNLNHDAMYWYRQDPGQGLRLIYYSQIVNDFQKGDIAEGYSVSREKKESFPLTVTSAQKNPTAFYLCASSTAGTTGISEAFFGQGTRLTVV.

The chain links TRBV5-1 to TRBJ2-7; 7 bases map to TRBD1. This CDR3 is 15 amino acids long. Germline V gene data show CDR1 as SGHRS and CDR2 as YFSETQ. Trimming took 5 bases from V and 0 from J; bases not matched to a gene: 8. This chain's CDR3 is CASRRTGASSYEQYF. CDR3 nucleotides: TGCGCCAGCAGACGTACAGGGGCCAGCTCCTACGAGCAGTACTTC.

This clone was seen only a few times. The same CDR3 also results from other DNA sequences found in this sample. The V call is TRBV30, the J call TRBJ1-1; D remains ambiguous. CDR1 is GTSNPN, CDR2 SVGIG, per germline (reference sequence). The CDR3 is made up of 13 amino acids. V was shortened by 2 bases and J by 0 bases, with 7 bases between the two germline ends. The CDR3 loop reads CAWSTEMNTEAFF. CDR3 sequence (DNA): TGTGCCTGGAGTACGGAGATGAACACTGAAGCTTTCTTT.

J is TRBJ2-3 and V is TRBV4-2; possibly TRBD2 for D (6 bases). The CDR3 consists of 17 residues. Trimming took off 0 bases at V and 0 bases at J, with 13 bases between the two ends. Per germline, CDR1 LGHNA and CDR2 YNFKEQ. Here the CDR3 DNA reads TGTGCCAGCAGCCAAGAATCCCCGGGGACTAGCACAGATACGCAGTATTTT. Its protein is CASSQESPGTSTDTQYF.